A selection of T cell receptor beta chains follows, all from one sample in a study of cytomegalovirus exposure and HLA in healthy donors. The assay was immunoSEQ multiplex PCR, and TCRdb's table has in-frame clones only and misses some. This table holds under 100,000 clones, approximately 79% found once. Sample: PBMCs. These receptors originate from a human donor in good health. The CDR3 runs from the conserved cysteine through the conserved F or W. A D gene is named only where the DNA matches it firmly. Part of the rows lack a size; the others show once, few, many or a class for expanded clones.

J gene: TRBJ2-5
V gene: TRBV4-1
clone size: -
D gene: TRBD2
CDR3 DNA: TGCGCCAGCAGCCAAGTAGCGGGGGGGCTTAAAGGAGAGACCCAGTACTTC
CDR3 protein: CASSQVAGGLKGETQYF

J gene: TRBJ2-7
V gene: TRBV9
clone size: -
D gene: -
CDR3 DNA: TGTGCCAGCAGCGTAGAGGGACACTTCAGCTACGAGCAGTACTTC
CDR3 protein: CASSVEGHFSYEQYF

J gene: TRBJ1-3
V gene: TRBV9
clone size: -
D gene: -
CDR3 DNA: TGTGCCAGCAGCGTAGGCACGGCTGGAAACACCATATATTTT
CDR3 protein: CASSVGTAGNTIYF

J gene: TRBJ2-2
V gene: TRBV19
clone size: -
D gene: -
CDR3 DNA: TGTGCCAGTAGTATAAATGTCGCCGGGGAGCTGTTTTTT
CDR3 protein: CASSINVAGELFF

J gene: TRBJ2-4
V gene: TRBV6-5
clone size: -
D gene: TRBD2
CDR3 DNA: TGTGCCAGCCAGCGGGGTGCAATGGCCAAAAACATTCAGTACTTC
CDR3 protein: CASQRGAMAKNIQYF

J gene: TRBJ1-1
V gene: TRBV19
clone size: -
D gene: TRBD1
CDR3 DNA: TGTGCCAGTAGTAGACAGGGGGCCTTGAGCACTGAAGCTTTCTTT
CDR3 protein: CASSRQGALSTEAFF

J gene: TRBJ2-7
V gene: TRBV12-5
clone size: -
D gene: TRBD1
CDR3 DNA: TGTGCTAGTGGTTTGGGTGGGGTCCTAGGGGGCCCCTACGAGCAGTACTTC
CDR3 protein: CASGLGGVLGGPYEQYF

J gene: TRBJ1-2
V gene: TRBV11-2
clone size: -
D gene: -
CDR3 DNA: TGTGCCAGCAGCTTATCAACAGGGAACTATGGCTACACCTTC
CDR3 protein: CASSLSTGNYGYTF

J gene: TRBJ2-2
V gene: TRBV9
clone size: once
D gene: TRBD2
CDR3 DNA: TGTGCCAGCAGCCCCCGGGGGGACCACACCGGGGAGCTGTTTTTT
CDR3 protein: CASSPRGDHTGELFF

J gene: TRBJ2-7
V gene: TRBV19
clone size: -
D gene: -
CDR3 DNA: TGTGCCAGTACCCGAGAACCCCAGGGGCGAGGGGACGAGCAGTACTTC
CDR3 protein: CASTREPQGRGDEQYF

J gene: TRBJ2-1
V gene: TRBV4-1
clone size: few
D gene: TRBD2
CDR3 DNA: TGCGCCAGCAGCCATCCCCCCGGCGGGGGAAACAGTGAGCAGTTCTTC
CDR3 protein: CASSHPPGGGNSEQFF

J gene: TRBJ2-7
V gene: TRBV15
clone size: -
D gene: -
CDR3 DNA: TGTGCCACCAGCAGTCACCCGACTATCTCCTACGAGCAGTACTTC
CDR3 protein: CATSSHPTISYEQYF

J gene: TRBJ2-3
V gene: TRBV5-6
clone size: -
D gene: -
CDR3 DNA: TGTGCCAGCAGCCGATTAGCCGATACGCAGTATTTT
CDR3 protein: CASSRLADTQYF

J gene: TRBJ1-2
V gene: TRBV28
clone size: -
D gene: TRBD1
CDR3 DNA: TGTGCCAGCAGTTTAAAGGACAGGGACGGTGGCTACACCTTC
CDR3 protein: CASSLKDRDGGYTF

J gene: TRBJ1-4
V gene: TRBV7-6
clone size: -
D gene: -
CDR3 DNA: TGTGCCAGCAGCTTAGCCGGACACCTCGAGGATGAAAAACTGTTTTTT
CDR3 protein: CASSLAGHLEDEKLFF

J gene: TRBJ1-1
V gene: TRBV7-9
clone size: -
D gene: TRBD1
CDR3 DNA: TGTGCCAGCAGCTTAGAGACAGGGAGATCCAGTGAAGCTTTCTTT
CDR3 protein: CASSLETGRSSEAFF

J gene: TRBJ2-2
V gene: TRBV4-1
clone size: -
D gene: -
CDR3 DNA: TGCGCCAGCAGCCCCGACAGGACTAACACCGGGGAGCTGTTTTTT
CDR3 protein: CASSPDRTNTGELFF

J gene: TRBJ2-7
V gene: TRBV19
clone size: -
D gene: TRBD1
CDR3 DNA: TGTGCCAGTAGTATCGCCGACAGGGTTCGCGAGCAGTACTTC
CDR3 protein: CASSIADRVREQYF

J gene: TRBJ1-2
V gene: TRBV4-1
clone size: once
D gene: TRBD1
CDR3 DNA: TGCGCCAGCAGTCAAGCCCTAACAGGGGACTATGGCTACACCTTC
CDR3 protein: CASSQALTGDYGYTF

J gene: TRBJ2-2
V gene: TRBV27
clone size: -
D gene: TRBD2
CDR3 DNA: TGTGCCAGCAGCCTAGCGGGGGGAGAGAACACCGGGGAGCTGTTTTTT
CDR3 protein: CASSLAGGENTGELFF

J gene: TRBJ2-3
V gene: TRBV18
clone size: -
D gene: TRBD2
CDR3 DNA: TGTGCCAGCTCACCCGGGACTATCACAGATACGCAGTATTTT
CDR3 protein: CASSPGTITDTQYF

J gene: TRBJ2-7
V gene: TRBV5-6
clone size: -
D gene: -
CDR3 DNA: TGTGCCAGCAGCTTGGGGACACGTTTCTACGAGCAGTACTTC
CDR3 protein: CASSLGTRFYEQYF